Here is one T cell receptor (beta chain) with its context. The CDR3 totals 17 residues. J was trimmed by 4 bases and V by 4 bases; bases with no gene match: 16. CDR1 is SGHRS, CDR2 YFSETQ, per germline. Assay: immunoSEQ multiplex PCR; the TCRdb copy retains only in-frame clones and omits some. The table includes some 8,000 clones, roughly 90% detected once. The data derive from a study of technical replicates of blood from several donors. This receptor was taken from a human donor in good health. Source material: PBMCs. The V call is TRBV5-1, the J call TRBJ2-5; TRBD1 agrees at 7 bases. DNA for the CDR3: TGCGCCAGCAGCACCGTAATTAGAGGGGGCGCGGGAGAGACCCAGTACTTC. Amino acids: CASSTVIRGGAGETQYF. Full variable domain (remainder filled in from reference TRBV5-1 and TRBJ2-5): KAGVTQTPRYLIKTRGQQVTLSCSPISGHRSVSWYQQTPGQGLQFLFEYFSETQRNKGNFPGRFSGRQFSNSRSEMNVSTLELGDSALYLCASSTVIRGGAGETQYFGPGTRLLVL.